One and the same sample provided the 21 T cell receptor beta chains below, sequenced in a study of OX40 agonist ivuxolimab in advanced cancers. Clones were sequenced by immunoSEQ multiplex PCR, and TCRdb holds only the in-frame ones, with some missing. The sample has approximately 70,000 clones, roughly 84% seen once. The specimen was CD4+ or CD8+ T cells sorted from blood, collected in a trial of the OX40 agonist ivuxolimab. These receptors all come from an adult with an advanced solid tumor such as melanoma, head and neck, liver or kidney cancer.

The chain combines TRBV5-1 with TRBJ2-5; D unclear. Germline V gene sequence: CDR1 SGHRS, CDR2 YFSETQ. Between the trimmed V and J ends, which lost 7 bases and 1 base, there was a span of 14 bases. The CDR3 has 14 amino acids. This CDR3 reads CASRIRVFQETQYF. CDR3 in DNA: TGCGCCAGCCGTATTCGGGTCTTCCAAGAGACCCAGTACTTC.

The chain carries TRBV5-4 and TRBJ2-2; 10 bases agree with TRBD1. The germline gives CDR1 SGHNT, CDR2 YYREEE (reference sequence). There are 15 residues in the CDR3. After removal of 5 bases from V and 4 bases from J, the junction contained 5 bases not matched to a gene. In nucleotides, the CDR3 is TGTGCCAGCAGTCCCGGGACAGGGGTCACCGGGGAGCTGTTTTTT. Translated: CASSPGTGVTGELFF.

This chain uses TRBV7-2 with TRBJ1-5; 7 bases map to TRBD1. J gave up 11 bases and V 1 base, and 8 bases lay outside the gene matches. This CDR3 region has 14 residues. Germline assignment: CDR1 SGHTA and CDR2 FQGNSA. Written as DNA, the CDR3 is TGTGCCAGCAGCTTAGATCCACAGGGGAGGGCCCAGCATTTT. Protein sequence: CASSLDPQGRAQHF. Drawing the rest from reference TRBV7-2 and TRBJ1-5, the complete variable domain is GAGVSQSPSNKVTEKGKDVELRCDPISGHTALYWYRQSLGQGLEFLIYFQGNSAPDKSGLPSDRFSAERTGGSVSTLTIQRTQQEDSAVYLCASSLDPQGRAQHFGDGTRLSIL.

This sequence joins TRBV11-1 and TRBJ1-2; D call uncertain. Trimming took 3 bases from V and 1 from J, leaving 9 bases between them. This CDR3 spans 14 amino acids. CDR1 SGHAT and CDR2 FQDESV come from the germline V gene (reference sequence). DNA of the CDR3: TGTGCCAGCAGCTTCGGCGGTAGTAACTATGGCTACACCTTC. The encoded protein is CASSFGGSNYGYTF. Filled out from reference TRBV11-1 and TRBJ1-2, the complete variable domain reads EAEVAQSPRYKITEKSQAVAFWCDPISGHATLYWYRQILGQGPELLVQFQDESVVDDSQLPKDRFSAERLKGVDSTLKIQPAELGDSAMYLCASSFGGSNYGYTFGSGTRLTVV.

In DNA, the CDR3 is TGTGCCAGCAGCCGGAGTGGTGACGAGCAGTTCTTC. Translating it yields CASSRSGDEQFF. The chain combines TRBV7-8 with TRBJ2-1; D gene unclear. There are 12 residues in the CDR3. Trimming pared 5 bases from V and 10 bases from J, leaving 12 bases between. The germline gives CDR1 SGHVS, CDR2 FQNEAQ.

The V and J genes are TRBV6-1 and TRBJ1-1; D is undetermined. V lost 3 bases and J lost 9, with 14 bases in between. The CDR3 length is 13 residues. CDR1 is MNHNS and CDR2 is SASEGT in the germline V gene. CDR3 amino acids: CASSDLQSRQAFF. In DNA, the CDR3 is TGTGCCAGCAGTGACCTCCAGTCCCGCCAAGCTTTCTTT.

V gene TRBV7-9 combines with J gene TRBJ2-5, with D perhaps matching TRBD2 (5 bases). The CDR3 has 13 amino acids. Trimming cost V 6 bases and J 2 bases, with 10 bases left between them. Germline V CDR1 and CDR2: SEHNR, FQNEAQ (reference sequence). The CDR3 DNA is TGTGCCAGCAGGAGGGTCCATCAAGAGACCCAGTACTTC. Protein product: CASRRVHQETQYF.

This chain links TRBV30 with TRBJ2-2; maybe TRBD2 (5 bases). V was pared by 2 bases and J by 7 bases, with 11 bases between. From germline, CDR1 is GTSNPN and CDR2 SVGIG (reference sequence). The CDR3 sequence is 13 residues long. DNA for the CDR3: TGTGCCTGGAGTACTAGGGTGAGCGGGGAGCTGTTTTTT. Amino acid sequence: CAWSTRVSGELFF.

The chain uses TRBV14 and TRBJ2-1; tentatively, D is TRBD1 or TRBD2 (6 bases each). The germline CDR1 and CDR2 sequences are SGHDN and FVKESK. Trimming pared 7 bases from V and 1 base from J, leaving 20 bases between. This CDR3 region has 17 residues. CDR3 bases: TGTGCCAGCACGGGGGCAGCAACTAGCTTATCCTACAATGAGCAGTTCTTC. It encodes CASTGAATSLSYNEQFF.

CDR3 DNA: TGCGCCAGCAGCTTGGAGCCAGGTCCTTGGGAGGAGCAGTACTTC. The encoded protein is CASSLEPGPWEEQYF. The rearrangement joins TRBV5-1 to TRBJ2-7, with a possible D match to TRBD2 (5 bases). There are 15 residues in the CDR3. Trimming took 0 bases from V and 7 from J, leaving 17 bases between them. CDR1 and CDR2 (germline): SGHRS, YFSETQ.

The chain employs TRBV7-6 and TRBJ1-2, with a weak D call TRBD1 (5 bases). This CDR3 contains 14 residues. Germline lookup yields CDR1 SGHVS and CDR2 FNYEAQ. The V end was cut by 1 base, the J end by 7 bases, with 13 bases between. For the CDR3, the DNA is TGTGCCAGCAGCTTAGATGAGGGGAGGGGTGGCTACACCTTC. It specifies CASSLDEGRGGYTF.

The rearrangement links TRBV30 to TRBJ1-2; no reliable D call. Germline-derived CDR1 and CDR2 are GTSNPN and SVGIG (reference sequence). The CDR3 is 15 residues long. Deletions cut 4 bases from V and 3 bases from J, with 18 bases between. CDR3 nucleotides: TGTGCCTGGACCCCCGGCATGCCCGGCGACTATGGCTACACCTTC. It is translated as CAWTPGMPGDYGYTF. The whole variable domain, filled in from reference TRBV30 and TRBJ1-2, reads SQTIHQWPATLVQPVGSPLSLECTVEGTSNPNLYWYRQAAGRGLQLLFYSVGIGQISSEVPQNLSASRPQDRQFILSSKKLLLSDSGFYLCAWTPGMPGDYGYTFGSGTRLTVV.

This chain joins TRBV7-2 and TRBJ2-6; no definite D call. CDR3 length: 15 amino acids. Germline CDR1 SGHTA, CDR2 FQGNSA. V was pared by 5 bases and J by 0 bases, with 8 bases between. The CDR3 region is CASSAMSSGANVLTF. CDR3 nucleotides: TGTGCCAGCAGCGCCATGAGCTCTGGGGCCAACGTCCTGACTTTC. Complete variable domain (other parts from reference TRBV7-2 and TRBJ2-6): GAGVSQSPSNKVTEKGKDVELRCDPISGHTALYWYRQSLGQGLEFLIYFQGNSAPDKSGLPSDRFSAERTGGSVSTLTIQRTQQEDSAVYLCASSAMSSGANVLTFGAGSRLTVL.

V gene TRBV18 combines with J gene TRBJ1-1, with TRBD1 as a possible D gene (5 bases). CDR1 is KGHSH, CDR2 LQKENI, per germline. This CDR3 is built from 15 residues. V lost 3 bases, J lost 1 base, and 12 bases lay in between. CDR3 sequence: CASSPGAQRNTEAFF. The CDR3 region has the DNA TGTGCCAGCTCACCCGGGGCCCAGAGGAACACTGAAGCTTTCTTT. Based on the CDR3 plus reference TRBV18 and TRBJ1-1, the full variable domain is NAGVMQNPRHLVRRRGQEARLRCSPMKGHSHVYWYRQLPEEGLKFMVYLQKENIIDESGMPKERFSAEFPKEGPSILRIQQVVRGDSAAYFCASSPGAQRNTEAFFGQGTRLTVV.

The chain has TRBV2 and TRBJ1-1; D may be TRBD1 (6 bases). V was trimmed by 4 bases and J by 1 base, leaving 7 bases between them. Germline assignment: CDR1 SNHLY and CDR2 FYNNEI. This CDR3 spans 13 amino acids. This CDR3 reads CASSATGNTEAFF. The CDR3 nucleotides are TGTGCCAGCAGTGCGACAGGGAACACTGAAGCTTTCTTT.

DNA for the CDR3: TGTGCCAGCAGTTACCCTGGGACAGGGAGTAAGGAAACCCAGTACTTC. Its translation: CASSYPGTGSKETQYF. The chain recombines TRBV6-7 with TRBJ2-5; 9 bases align to TRBD1. TRBV6-7 is labeled an ORF, and its function is uncertain. The CDR3 is 16 amino acids. The trim removed 2 bases at V and 8 bases at J, leaving 12 bases unmatched.

V usage is TRBV11-3 and J usage is TRBJ2-1; 8 nucleotides match TRBD2. Germline CDR1 reads SGHNT; CDR2 reads YENEEA. Germline trimming cut 3 bases from V and 4 bases from J; bases unmatched to any gene: 5. There are 15 residues in the CDR3. The CDR3 sequence is CASSLHSGVYNEQFF. In DNA, the CDR3 is TGTGCCAGCAGCTTGCATAGCGGGGTGTACAATGAGCAGTTCTTC.

The rearrangement links TRBV25-1 to TRBJ2-5; 7 bases are shared with TRBD1. The CDR3 length is 15 residues. Trimming removed 3 bases from V and 1 base from J; junction bases left unmatched: 5. Germline V gene data show CDR1 as MGHDK and CDR2 as SYGVNS. The CDR3 region is CASSDPGTVQETQYF. CDR3 DNA: TGTGCCAGCAGTGACCCCGGGACAGTCCAAGAGACCCAGTACTTC.

This chain links TRBV4-3 with TRBJ2-5; no firm D call. The J call may not be correct, given that the DNA end is closer to TRBJ2-7. This CDR3 comprises 15 residues. Germline loops: CDR1 LGHNA, CDR2 YSLEER. DNA of the CDR3: TGCGCCAGCAGCCAAGACCAGTCGAGAACCTACGAGCAGTACTTC. Translating gives CASSQDQSRTYEQYF.

This chain links TRBV18 with TRBJ2-5, with D unclear. Looked up from germline, CDR1 is KGHSH and CDR2 is LQKENI. Trimming removed 2 bases from V and 1 base from J, with 11 bases in between. There are 15 residues in the CDR3. The CDR3 protein is CASSPVFHSQETQYF. CDR3 nucleotides: TGTGCCAGCTCACCAGTCTTTCACAGCCAAGAGACCCAGTACTTC.

This sequence joins TRBV29-1 and TRBJ1-1; D is ambiguous. The CDR3 contains 13 residues. Trimming took off 0 bases at V and 10 bases at J, with 15 bases between the two ends. The germline V gene has CDR1 SQVTM and CDR2 ANQGSEA. The CDR3 DNA is TGCAGCGTTGAAGATCGAAGAGGGCACTTAGCTTTCTTT. Translated, it gives CSVEDRRGHLAFF.